The sequence of this T cell receptor (beta chain) was determined in a study of blood T cell repertoires in COVID-19. Looking at the study overall: Specimens from acute and convalescent COVID-19 originated in the United States, Italy and Spain.

Losses at the gene ends were 0 bases for V and 5 bases for J; bases not matched to a gene: 12. Germline-derived CDR1 and CDR2 are SGDLS and YYNGEE. CDR3 size: 18 residues. Produced via immunoSEQ multiplex PCR; TCRdb's table is partial and in-frame only. In the table there are under 140,000 clones, approximately 79% of which are singletons. The gene calls are TRBV9 and TRBJ2-5, with 11 bases matching TRBD2. Sequenced: peripheral blood. The origin of this receptor is an elderly woman with active or convalescent COVID-19. Written as DNA, the CDR3 is TGTGCCAGCAGCGTAGATACTAGCGGGAGCTATCGAAGGGAGACCCAGTACTTC. It translates to CASSVDTSGSYRRETQYF.